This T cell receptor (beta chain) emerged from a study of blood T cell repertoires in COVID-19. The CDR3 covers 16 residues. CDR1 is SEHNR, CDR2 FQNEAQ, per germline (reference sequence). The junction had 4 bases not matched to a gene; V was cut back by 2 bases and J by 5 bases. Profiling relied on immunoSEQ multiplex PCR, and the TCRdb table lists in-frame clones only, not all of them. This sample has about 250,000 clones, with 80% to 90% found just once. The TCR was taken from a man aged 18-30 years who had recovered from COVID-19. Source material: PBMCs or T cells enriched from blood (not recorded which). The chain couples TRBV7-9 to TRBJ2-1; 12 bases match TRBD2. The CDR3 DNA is TGTGCCAGCAGCTTATCGGGACTAGCGGGCCACAATGAGCAGTTCTTC. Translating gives CASSLSGLAGHNEQFF.